This T cell receptor beta chain appears in the sequencing data of a study of vaccination effects on CD4 cells after COVID-19. The overall study: Samples gathered post-vaccine arrived a median of 72 days past the second dose.

Produced via immunoSEQ multiplex PCR; TCRdb's table is partial and in-frame only. This table holds about 46,000 clones, 65% to 75% found once. This CDR3 has 15 amino acids. Germline loops: CDR1 PRHDT, CDR2 FYEKMQ (reference sequence). V lost 5 bases, J lost 3 bases, and 6 bases stayed unmatched. Antigen-specific CD4+ T cell clonotypes were called by their expansion after viral peptide-pool culture in ViraFEST. Subsequent to 10 days of culture, CD4+ T cells were isolated. Participants got two doses of BNT162b2 or mRNA-1273 vaccine. No vaccinee had earlier SARS-CoV-2 infection, and nucleocapsid antibodies were negative. Every well housed some 2 million PBMC, which grew in culture alongside about 10 IU/ml IL-2 and roughly 9.9 ug/ml peptides. Study-level results: Infection- and vaccine-induced clones contracted markedly late after vaccination.

Comments on this clone: Antigen unknown.

The receptor was isolated from a human donor who received a COVID-19 vaccine. The source was CD4+ T cells from PBMCs cultured with HCoV-OC43 spike peptides, collected after COVID-19 vaccination. The sample's subset: HCoV-OC43 spike overlapping peptide pool stimulation. The J gene is TRBJ1-4, the V gene TRBV13, with 7 bases that match TRBD1. CDR3 sequence (DNA): TGTGCCAGCAGCACAAGGACAGGTGCTAATGAAAAACTGTTTTTT. The encoded protein is CASSTRTGANEKLFF.